Described below is a single TCR beta chain sequence and its context. Its target is unknown. The source of the sample is a study of T cell responses to AZD1222 COVID-19 vaccine. Study-level results: Donors in the cohort were predominantly white British and more often female, and clonal diversity was possibly underestimated. Researchers took repertoire samples only after the peak T cell response had come. At baseline, just five to seven AZD1222 recipients tested seropositive. Unmutated variant regions reportedly attract nearly half of all spike-specific TCRs.

Generated by immunoSEQ multiplex PCR, the TCRdb table keeps only in-frame clones and is missing some. The sample holds more than 140,000 clones; around 88% are singletons and the top ten take roughly 3.5%. This specimen consisted of peripheral blood, obtained on day 0 of MenACWY control vaccination. The sequence was obtained from an adult in good health.

The chain's CDR3 is CASSSRQTGGDGDTQYF. In nucleotides, the CDR3 is TGTGCCAGCAGTTCACGACAGACAGGGGGCGACGGAGATACGCAGTATTTT. V and J are TRBV27 and TRBJ2-3, with TRBD1 matching 10 bases. The germline V gene encodes CDR1 MNHEY and CDR2 SMNVEV (reference sequence). The CDR3 extends over 17 amino acids. Germline trimming cut 4 bases from V and 5 bases from J; bases unmatched to any gene: 12.